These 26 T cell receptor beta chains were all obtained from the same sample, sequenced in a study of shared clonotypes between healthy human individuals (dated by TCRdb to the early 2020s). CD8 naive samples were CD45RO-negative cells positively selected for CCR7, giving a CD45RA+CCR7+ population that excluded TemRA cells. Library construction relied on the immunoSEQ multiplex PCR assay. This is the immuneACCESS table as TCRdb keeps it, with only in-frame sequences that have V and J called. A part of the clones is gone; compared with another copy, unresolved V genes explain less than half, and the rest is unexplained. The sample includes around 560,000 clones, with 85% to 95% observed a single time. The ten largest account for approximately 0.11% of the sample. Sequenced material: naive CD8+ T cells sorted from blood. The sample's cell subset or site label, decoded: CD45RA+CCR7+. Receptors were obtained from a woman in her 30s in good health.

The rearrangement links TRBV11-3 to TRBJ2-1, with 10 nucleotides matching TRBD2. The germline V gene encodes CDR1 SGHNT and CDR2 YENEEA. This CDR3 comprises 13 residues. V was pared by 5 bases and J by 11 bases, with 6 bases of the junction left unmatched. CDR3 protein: CASSPGTSAKQFF. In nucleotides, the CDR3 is TGTGCCAGCAGCCCAGGGACTAGCGCTAAGCAGTTCTTC.

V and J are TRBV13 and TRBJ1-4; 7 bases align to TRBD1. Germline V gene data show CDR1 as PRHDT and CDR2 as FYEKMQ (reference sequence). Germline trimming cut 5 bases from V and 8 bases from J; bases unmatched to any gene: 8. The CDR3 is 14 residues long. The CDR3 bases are TGTGCCAGCAGCCAGACAGGGTATCAGGAAAAACTGTTTTTT. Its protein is CASSQTGYQEKLFF. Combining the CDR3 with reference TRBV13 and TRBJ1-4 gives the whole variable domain AAGVIQSPRHLIKEKRETATLKCYPIPRHDTVYWYQQGPGQDPQFLISFYEKMQSDKGSIPDRFSAQQFSDYHSELNMSSLELGDSALYFCASSQTGYQEKLFFGSGTQLSVL.

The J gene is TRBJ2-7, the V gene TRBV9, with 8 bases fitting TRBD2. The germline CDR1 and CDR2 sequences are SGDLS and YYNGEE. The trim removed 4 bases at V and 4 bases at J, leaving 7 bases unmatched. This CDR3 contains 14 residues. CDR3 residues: CASSPGGNFYEQYF. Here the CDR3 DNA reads TGTGCCAGCAGCCCGGGGGGGAACTTTTACGAGCAGTACTTC.

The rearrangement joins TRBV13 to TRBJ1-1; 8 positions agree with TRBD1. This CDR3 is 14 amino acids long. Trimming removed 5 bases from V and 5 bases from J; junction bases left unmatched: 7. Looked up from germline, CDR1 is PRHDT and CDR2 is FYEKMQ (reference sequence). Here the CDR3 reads CASSPWTGRTEAFF. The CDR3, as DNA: TGTGCCAGCAGCCCCTGGACAGGGCGGACTGAAGCTTTCTTT.

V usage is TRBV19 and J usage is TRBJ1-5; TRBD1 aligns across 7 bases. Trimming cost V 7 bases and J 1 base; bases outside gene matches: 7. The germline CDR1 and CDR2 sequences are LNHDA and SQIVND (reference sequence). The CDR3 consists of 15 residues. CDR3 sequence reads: CASTKTGASNQPQHF. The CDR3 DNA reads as TGTGCCAGTACCAAAACAGGGGCGAGCAATCAGCCCCAGCATTTT. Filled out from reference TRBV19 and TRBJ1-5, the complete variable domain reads DGGITQSPKYLFRKEGQNVTLSCEQNLNHDAMYWYRQDPGQGLRLIYYSQIVNDFQKGDIAEGYSVSREKKESFPLTVTSAQKNPTAFYLCASTKTGASNQPQHFGDGTRLSIL.

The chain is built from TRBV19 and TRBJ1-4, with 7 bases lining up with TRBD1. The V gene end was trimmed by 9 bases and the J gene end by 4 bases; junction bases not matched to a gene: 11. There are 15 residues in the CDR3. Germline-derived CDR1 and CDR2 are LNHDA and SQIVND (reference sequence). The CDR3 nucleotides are TGTGCCAGGACCGCCCGGGACAGCGTTAATGAAAAACTGTTTTTT. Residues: CARTARDSVNEKLFF.

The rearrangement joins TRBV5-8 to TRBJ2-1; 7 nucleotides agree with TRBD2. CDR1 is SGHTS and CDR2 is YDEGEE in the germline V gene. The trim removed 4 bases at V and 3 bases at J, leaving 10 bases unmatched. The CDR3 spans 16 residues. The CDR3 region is CASSPGLPMGYNEQFF. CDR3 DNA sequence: TGTGCCAGCAGCCCGGGACTACCAATGGGCTACAATGAGCAGTTCTTC.

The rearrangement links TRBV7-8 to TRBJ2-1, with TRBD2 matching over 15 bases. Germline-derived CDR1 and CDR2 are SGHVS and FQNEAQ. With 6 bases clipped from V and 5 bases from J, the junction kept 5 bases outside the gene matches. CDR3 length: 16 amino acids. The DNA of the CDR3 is TGTGCCAGCAGTTCCGGACTAGCGGGAGGGGACAATGAGCAGTTCTTC. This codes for CASSSGLAGGDNEQFF.

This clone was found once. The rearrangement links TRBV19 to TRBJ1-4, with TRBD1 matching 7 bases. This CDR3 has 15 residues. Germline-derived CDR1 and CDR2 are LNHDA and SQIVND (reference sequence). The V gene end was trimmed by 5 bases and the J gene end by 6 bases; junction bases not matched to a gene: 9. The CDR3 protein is CASSVGTENDEKLFF. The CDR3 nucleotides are TGTGCCAGTAGTGTAGGGACAGAGAATGATGAAAAACTGTTTTTT.

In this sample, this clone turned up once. The DNA for the CDR3 is TGCGCCAGCGGATTGGGGATAGCGGGAGGAACAGATACGCAGTATTTT. It encodes CASGLGIAGGTDTQYF. This chain joins TRBV4-1 and TRBJ2-3, with 10 nucleotides matching TRBD2. Germline CDR1 MGHRA, CDR2 YSYEKL. The CDR3 has 16 residues. The junction had 11 bases not matched to a gene; V was cut back by 8 bases and J by 3 bases.

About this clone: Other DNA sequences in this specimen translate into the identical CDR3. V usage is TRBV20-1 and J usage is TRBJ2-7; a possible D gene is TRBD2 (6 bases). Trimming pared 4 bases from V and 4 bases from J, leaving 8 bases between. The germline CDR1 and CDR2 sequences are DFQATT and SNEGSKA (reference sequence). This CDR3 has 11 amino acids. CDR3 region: CSAKAGYEQYF. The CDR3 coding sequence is TGCAGTGCTAAGGCGGGGTACGAGCAGTACTTC.

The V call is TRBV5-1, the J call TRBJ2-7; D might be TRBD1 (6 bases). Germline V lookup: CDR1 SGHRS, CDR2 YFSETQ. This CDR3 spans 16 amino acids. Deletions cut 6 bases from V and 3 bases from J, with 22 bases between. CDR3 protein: CASTTTRRDNIYEQYF. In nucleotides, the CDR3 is TGCGCCAGCACCACCACCCGCCGGGACAACATCTACGAGCAGTACTTC.

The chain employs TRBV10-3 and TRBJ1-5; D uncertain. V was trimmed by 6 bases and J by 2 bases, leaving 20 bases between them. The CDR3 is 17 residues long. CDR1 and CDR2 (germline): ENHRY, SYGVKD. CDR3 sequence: CAIRDPLPDEGNQPQHF. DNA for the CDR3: TGTGCCATCAGGGACCCTCTCCCTGACGAGGGCAATCAGCCCCAGCATTTT.

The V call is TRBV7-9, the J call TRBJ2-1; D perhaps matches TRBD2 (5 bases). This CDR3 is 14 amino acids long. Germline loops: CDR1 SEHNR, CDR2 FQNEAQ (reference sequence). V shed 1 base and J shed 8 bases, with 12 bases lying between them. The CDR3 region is CASSLVPGWYEQFF. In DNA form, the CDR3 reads TGTGCCAGCAGCTTAGTACCGGGATGGTATGAGCAGTTCTTC.

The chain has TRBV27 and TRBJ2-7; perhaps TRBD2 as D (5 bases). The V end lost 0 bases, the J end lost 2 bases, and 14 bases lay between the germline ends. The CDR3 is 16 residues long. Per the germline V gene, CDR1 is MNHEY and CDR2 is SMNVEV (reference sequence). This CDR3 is CASSLSLGESAYEQYF. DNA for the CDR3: TGTGCCAGCAGTTTATCACTAGGCGAATCAGCCTACGAGCAGTACTTC.

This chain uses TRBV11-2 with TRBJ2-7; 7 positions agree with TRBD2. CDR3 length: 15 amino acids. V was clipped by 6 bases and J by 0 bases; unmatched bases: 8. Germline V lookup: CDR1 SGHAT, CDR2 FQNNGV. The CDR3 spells CASRASGDASYEQYF. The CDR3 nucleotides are TGTGCCAGCAGAGCTAGCGGTGACGCCTCCTACGAGCAGTACTTC.

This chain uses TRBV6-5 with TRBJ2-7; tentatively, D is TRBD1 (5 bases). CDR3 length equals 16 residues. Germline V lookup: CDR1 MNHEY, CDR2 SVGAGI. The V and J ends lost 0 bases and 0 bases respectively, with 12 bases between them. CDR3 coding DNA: TGTGCCAGCAGTTACTCCGAAGGACATCTCTCCTACGAGCAGTACTTC. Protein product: CASSYSEGHLSYEQYF.

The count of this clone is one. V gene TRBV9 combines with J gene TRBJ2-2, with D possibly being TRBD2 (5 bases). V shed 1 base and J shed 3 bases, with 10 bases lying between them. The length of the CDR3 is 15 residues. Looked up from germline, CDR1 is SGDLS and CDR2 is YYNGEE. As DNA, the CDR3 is TGTGCCAGCAGCGTATACTCGGGGTACACCGGGGAGCTGTTTTTT. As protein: CASSVYSGYTGELFF.

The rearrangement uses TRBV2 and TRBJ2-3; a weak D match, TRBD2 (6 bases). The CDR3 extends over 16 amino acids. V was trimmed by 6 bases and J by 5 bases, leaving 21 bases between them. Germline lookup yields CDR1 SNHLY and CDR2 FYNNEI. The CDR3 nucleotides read TGTGCCAGCAGGGGCCTGGGACTTAGCTTCATAGATACGCAGTATTTT. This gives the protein CASRGLGLSFIDTQYF.

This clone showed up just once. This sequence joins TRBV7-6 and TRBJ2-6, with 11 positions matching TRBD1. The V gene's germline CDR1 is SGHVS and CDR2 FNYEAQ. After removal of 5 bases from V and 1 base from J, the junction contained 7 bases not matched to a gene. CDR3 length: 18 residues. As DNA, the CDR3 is TGTGCCAGCAGCCCCGGACAGGGGGCGGTTTCTGGGGCCAACGTCCTGACTTTC. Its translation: CASSPGQGAVSGANVLTF.

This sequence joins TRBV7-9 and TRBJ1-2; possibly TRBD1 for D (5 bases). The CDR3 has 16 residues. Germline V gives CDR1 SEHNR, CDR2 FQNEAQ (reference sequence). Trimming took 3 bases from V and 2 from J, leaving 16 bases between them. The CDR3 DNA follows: TGTGCCAGCAGCTTTTTTGACAGCCTTCTAAACTATGGCTACACCTTC. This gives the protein CASSFFDSLLNYGYTF.

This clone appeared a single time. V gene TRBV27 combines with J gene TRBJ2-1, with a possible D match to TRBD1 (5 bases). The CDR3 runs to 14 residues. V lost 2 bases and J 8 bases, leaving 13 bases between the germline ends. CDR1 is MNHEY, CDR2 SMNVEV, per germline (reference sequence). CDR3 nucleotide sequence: TGTGCCAGCAGTTTAGGGGCAGGTTACGATGAGCAGTTCTTC. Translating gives CASSLGAGYDEQFF.

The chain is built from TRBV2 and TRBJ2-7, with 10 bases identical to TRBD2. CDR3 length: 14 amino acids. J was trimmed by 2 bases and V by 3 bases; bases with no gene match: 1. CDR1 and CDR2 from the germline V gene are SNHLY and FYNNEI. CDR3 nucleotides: TGTGCCAGCAGTGAGAGCGGGAGGGCCTACGAGCAGTACTTC. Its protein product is CASSESGRAYEQYF.

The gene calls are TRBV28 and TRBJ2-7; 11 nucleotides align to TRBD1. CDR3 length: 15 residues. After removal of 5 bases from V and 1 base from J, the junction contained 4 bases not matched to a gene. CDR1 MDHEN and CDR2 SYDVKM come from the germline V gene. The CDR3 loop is CASSTGQGASYEQYF. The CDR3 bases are TGTGCCAGCAGTACAGGACAGGGGGCTTCCTACGAGCAGTACTTC.

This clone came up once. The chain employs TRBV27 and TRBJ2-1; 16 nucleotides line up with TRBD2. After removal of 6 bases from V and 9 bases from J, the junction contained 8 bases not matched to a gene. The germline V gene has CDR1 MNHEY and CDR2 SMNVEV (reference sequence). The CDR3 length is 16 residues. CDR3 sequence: CASRPGLAGGLGEQFF. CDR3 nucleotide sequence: TGTGCCAGCAGACCGGGACTAGCGGGAGGGCTTGGTGAGCAGTTCTTC.

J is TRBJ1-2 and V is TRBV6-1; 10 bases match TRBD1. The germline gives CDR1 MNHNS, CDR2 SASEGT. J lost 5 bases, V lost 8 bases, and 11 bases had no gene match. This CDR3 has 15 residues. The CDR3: CASLHDRGLEYGYTF. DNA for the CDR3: TGTGCCAGCCTCCACGACAGGGGGCTGGAATATGGCTACACCTTC.